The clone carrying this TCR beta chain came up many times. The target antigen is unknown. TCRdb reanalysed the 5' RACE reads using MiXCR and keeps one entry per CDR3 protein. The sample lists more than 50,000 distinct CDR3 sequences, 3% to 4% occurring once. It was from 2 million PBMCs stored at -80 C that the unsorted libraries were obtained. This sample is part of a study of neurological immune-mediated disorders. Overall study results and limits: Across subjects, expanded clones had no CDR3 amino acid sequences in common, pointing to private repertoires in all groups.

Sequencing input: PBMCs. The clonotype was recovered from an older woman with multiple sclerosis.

CDR3 protein: CASSLLTSGGPQETQYF. The CDR3 nucleotides read TGTGCCAGCAGTTTGTTGACTAGCGGGGGGCCGCAAGAGACCCAGTACTTC. This chain uses TRBV27 with TRBJ2-5, with 13 bases that match TRBD2. The CDR3 sequence is 17 residues long. Germline values: CDR1 MNHEY, CDR2 SMNVEV (reference sequence). The V segment lost 3 bases and the J segment 2 bases; nucleotides outside the gene matches: 6.